This T cell receptor (beta chain) is drawn from a study of shared clonotypes between healthy human individuals. Whole-study results and caveats: The sharing of approximately 5.1% of naive CD4 clonotypes was seen across a handful of donors. Across subsets, estimated richness was generally greater for naive than for memory populations.

Only in-frame clones appear in the TCRdb table, and some are missing; sequencing was by immunoSEQ multiplex PCR. The profile shows over a million clones, roughly 95% of them singletons. This CDR3 has 13 residues. From germline, CDR1 is SGHRS and CDR2 YFSETQ. The V end was cut by 3 bases, the J end by 9 bases, with 13 bases between. Recent acute infections and vaccinations were absent in the healthy HIV-negative adult donors. Points on this clone: Its antigen is unidentified.

This receptor was obtained from a man between 25 and 39 years old in good health. The source material was naive CD4+ T cells sorted from blood. Subset reported: CD45RA+ positively selected. The V gene is TRBV5-1, the J gene TRBJ2-1; D call uncertain. The chain's CDR3 is CASSSTPSSEQFF. In DNA, the CDR3 is TGCGCCAGCAGCTCGACCCCCTCCAGTGAGCAGTTCTTC.